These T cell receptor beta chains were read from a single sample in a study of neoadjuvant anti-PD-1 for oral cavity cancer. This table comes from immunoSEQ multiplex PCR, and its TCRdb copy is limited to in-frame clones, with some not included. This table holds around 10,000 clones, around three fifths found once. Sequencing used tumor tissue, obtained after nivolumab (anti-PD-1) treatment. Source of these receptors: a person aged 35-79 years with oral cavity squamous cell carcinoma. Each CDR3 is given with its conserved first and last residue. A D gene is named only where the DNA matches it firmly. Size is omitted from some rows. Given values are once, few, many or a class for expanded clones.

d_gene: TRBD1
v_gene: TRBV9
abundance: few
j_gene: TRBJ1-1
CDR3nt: TGTGCCAGCAGCCCTTCGACAGGGAAGGAAAACACTGAAGCTTTCTTT
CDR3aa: CASSPSTGKENTEAFF

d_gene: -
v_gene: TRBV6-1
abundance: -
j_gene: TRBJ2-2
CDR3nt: TGTGCCAGCAGATCAGATACAGCGAACACCGGGGAGCTGTTTTTT
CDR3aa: CASRSDTANTGELFF

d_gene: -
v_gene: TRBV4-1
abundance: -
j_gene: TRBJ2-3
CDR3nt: TGCGCCAGCAGCCAAGTTATGTCAGTCTCTAGCACAGATACGCAGTATTTT
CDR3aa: CASSQVMSVSSTDTQYF

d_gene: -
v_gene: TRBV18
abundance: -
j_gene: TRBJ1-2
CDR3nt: TGTGCCAGCTCACCAAACCTCTCGGGTGGCTACACCTTC
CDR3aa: CASSPNLSGGYTF

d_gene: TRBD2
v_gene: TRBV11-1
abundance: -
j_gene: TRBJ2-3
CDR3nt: TGTGCCAGCAGCTTAGTTAGTAGCGGGAGCCATACGCAGTATTTT
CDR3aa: CASSLVSSGSHTQYF

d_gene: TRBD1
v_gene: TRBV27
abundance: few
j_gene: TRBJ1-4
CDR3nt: TGTGCCAGCAGTCCAGGTCCGGGACAGTCAAATGAAAAACTGTTTTTT
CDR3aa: CASSPGPGQSNEKLFF

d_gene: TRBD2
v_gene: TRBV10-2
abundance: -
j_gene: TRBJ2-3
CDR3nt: TGCGCCAGCAGTGAACTAGCGGGGGGACATGGGGATACGCAGTATTTT
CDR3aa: CASSELAGGHGDTQYF

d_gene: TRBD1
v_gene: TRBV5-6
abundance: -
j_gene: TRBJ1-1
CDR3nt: TGTGCCAGCAGCTCCTCTGGGAGGGGGCGCGACACTGAAGCTTTCTTT
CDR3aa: CASSSSGRGRDTEAFF

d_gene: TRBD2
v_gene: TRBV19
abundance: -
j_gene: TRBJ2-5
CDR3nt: TGTGCCAGTAGTATACTCATCTCGGCTAGCGGACAAGAGACCCAGTACTTC
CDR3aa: CASSILISASGQETQYF

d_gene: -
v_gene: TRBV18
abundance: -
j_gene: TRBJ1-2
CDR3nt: TGTGCCAGCTCACCGTCGGGAGCTAACTATGGCTACACCTTC
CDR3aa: CASSPSGANYGYTF

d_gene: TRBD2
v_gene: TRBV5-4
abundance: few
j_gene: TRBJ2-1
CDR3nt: TGTGCCAGCAGCCCCTTAGCTAGCGGGGGCCGATATGAGCAGTTCTTC
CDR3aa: CASSPLASGGRYEQFF

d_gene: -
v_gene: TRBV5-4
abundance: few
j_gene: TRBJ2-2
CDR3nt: TGTGCCAGCAGCGCCCCAGGGGCCCTCGGGGAGCTGTTTTTT
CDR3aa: CASSAPGALGELFF

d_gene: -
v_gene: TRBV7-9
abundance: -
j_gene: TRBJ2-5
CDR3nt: TGTGCCAGCAATAGTCTAACCCGGACCCAGTACTTC
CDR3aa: CASNSLTRTQYF

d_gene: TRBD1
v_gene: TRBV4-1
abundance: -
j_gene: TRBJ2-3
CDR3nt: TGCGCCAGCAGCCGGCGACAGGGTGGTATAACAGATACGCAGTATTTT
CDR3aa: CASSRRQGGITDTQYF

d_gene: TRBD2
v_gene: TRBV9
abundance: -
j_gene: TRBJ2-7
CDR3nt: TGTGCCAGCAGCGCCAGCGGGAAAGCGGACGAGCAGTACTTC
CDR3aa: CASSASGKADEQYF